Sequencing of this T cell receptor beta chain was carried out in a study of blood T cell repertoires in COVID-19. Germline lookup yields CDR1 SGHTA and CDR2 FQGNSA. The CDR3 extends over 14 amino acids. V was shortened by 5 bases and J by 5 bases, with 15 bases between the two germline ends. The protocol was immunoSEQ multiplex PCR, while the TCRdb copy is restricted to in-frame clones and leaves out a portion. The sample carries approximately 160,000 clones, approximately 88% recorded once. This clone was seen just once. V and J are TRBV7-2 and TRBJ2-5; D might be TRBD2 (7 bases). This receptor was identified in a man in his late teens or twenties with active or convalescent COVID-19. Sequenced sample: peripheral blood. The CDR3 reads CASSLGGGRETQYF. CDR3 bases: TGTGCCAGCAGCCTAGGGGGGGGACGGGAGACCCAGTACTTC.